This TCR beta chain was retrieved from a study of T cells in Graves' hyperthyroidism and ophthalmopathy. This clonotype was counted between two and nine times. Reasons for excluding patients were uncontrolled infection, other autoimmune disease, pregnancy or lactation. TCR beta CDR3 regions were amplified from RNA. RT-PCR in the first round (using the HTBI primer set) targeted the TCR CDR3. Each CDR3 protein gets one entry after TCRdb re-called the multiplex PCR reads with MiXCR. This repertoire shows some 490,000 distinct CDR3 sequences, approximately 16% found once; its top ten account for 25% to 30%. The CDR3 loop spans 15 amino acids. Germline V gives CDR1 MNHNS, CDR2 SASEGT. The V segment lost 3 bases and the J segment 8 bases; nucleotides outside the gene matches: 6.

This TCR was recovered from a woman aged 25 to 45 with Graves' ophthalmopathy. The rearrangement joins TRBV6-1 to TRBJ2-1, with TRBD1 identical over 11 bases. Input material: blood. CDR3 bases: TGTGCCAGCAGTGATTGGGACAGGGGGTACGATGAGCAGTTCTTC. Amino acid sequence: CASSDWDRGYDEQFF.